This T cell receptor (beta chain) originates from a study of OX40 agonist ivuxolimab in advanced cancers. Study background: With ivuxolimab, an agonistic anti-OX40 (CD134) antibody, patients were treated. Under the entry rules, prior anti-PD-1, anti-PD-L1 or anti-CTLA-4 therapy was allowed, and approximately 40% had some.

The protocol was immunoSEQ multiplex PCR, while the TCRdb copy is restricted to in-frame clones and leaves out a portion. The sample shows about 86,000 clones, roughly 92% of them seen only once. The receptor's source is an adult with an advanced solid tumor such as melanoma, head and neck, liver or kidney cancer. The input for sequencing was CD4+ or CD8+ T cells sorted from blood, taken in a trial of the OX40 agonist ivuxolimab.

Written as DNA, the CDR3 is TGTGCCAGCAGCCAGGGACAGGGGGATGGCTACACCTTC. Amino acids: CASSQGQGDGYTF. This chain joins TRBV5-4 and TRBJ1-2; TRBD1 aligns across 11 bases. The CDR3 has 13 residues. Trimming removed 4 bases from V and 6 bases from J; junction bases left unmatched: 2. Germline CDR1 is SGHNT and CDR2 is YYREEE (reference sequence).